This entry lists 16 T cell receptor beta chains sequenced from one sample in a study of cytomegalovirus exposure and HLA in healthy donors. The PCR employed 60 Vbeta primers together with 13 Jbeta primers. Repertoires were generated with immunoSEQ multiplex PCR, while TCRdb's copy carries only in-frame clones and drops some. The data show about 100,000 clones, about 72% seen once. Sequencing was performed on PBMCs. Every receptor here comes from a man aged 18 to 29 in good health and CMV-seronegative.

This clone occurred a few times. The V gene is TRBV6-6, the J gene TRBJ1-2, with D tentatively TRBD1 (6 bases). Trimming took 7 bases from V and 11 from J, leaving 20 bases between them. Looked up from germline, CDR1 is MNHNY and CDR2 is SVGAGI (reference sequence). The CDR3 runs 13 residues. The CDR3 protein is CASTVTPEGEYTF. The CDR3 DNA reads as TGTGCCAGCACCGTTACACCAGAGGGGGAATACACCTTC.

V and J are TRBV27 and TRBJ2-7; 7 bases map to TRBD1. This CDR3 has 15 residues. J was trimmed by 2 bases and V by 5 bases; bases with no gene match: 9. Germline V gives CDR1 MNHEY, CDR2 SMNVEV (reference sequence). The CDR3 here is CASSPTTGLPYEQYF. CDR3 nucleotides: TGTGCCAGCAGTCCTACGACAGGGCTCCCCTACGAGCAGTACTTC.

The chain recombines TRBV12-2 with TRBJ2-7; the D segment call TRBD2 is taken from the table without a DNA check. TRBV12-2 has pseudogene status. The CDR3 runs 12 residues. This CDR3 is CASRAPAGELYF. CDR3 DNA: TGTGCAAGTCGCGCCCCCGCGGGAGAGTTGTACTTC.

CDR3 DNA: TGTGCCAGCACCGGAATGACACTTGTCACTGAAGCTTTCTTT. This gives the protein CASTGMTLVTEAFF. This chain uses TRBV6-6 with TRBJ1-1; D gene unclear. The CDR3 runs to 14 residues. CDR1 is MNHNY, CDR2 SVGAGI, per germline (reference sequence). V dropped 7 bases and J dropped 4 bases, with 16 bases sitting between them.

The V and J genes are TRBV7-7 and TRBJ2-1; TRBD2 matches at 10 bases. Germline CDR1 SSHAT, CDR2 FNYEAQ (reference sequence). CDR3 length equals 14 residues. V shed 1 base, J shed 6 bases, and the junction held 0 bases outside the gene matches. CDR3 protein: CASSLERGGNEQFF. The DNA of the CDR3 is TGTGCCAGCAGCTTAGAGCGGGGGGGCAATGAGCAGTTCTTC.

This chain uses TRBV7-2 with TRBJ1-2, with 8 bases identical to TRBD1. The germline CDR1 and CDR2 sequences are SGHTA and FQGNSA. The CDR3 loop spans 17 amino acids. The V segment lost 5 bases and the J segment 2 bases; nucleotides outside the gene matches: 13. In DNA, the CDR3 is TGTGCCAGCAGCCAACGACAGGGGTTAGCAACCAACTATGGCTACACCTTC. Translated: CASSQRQGLATNYGYTF.

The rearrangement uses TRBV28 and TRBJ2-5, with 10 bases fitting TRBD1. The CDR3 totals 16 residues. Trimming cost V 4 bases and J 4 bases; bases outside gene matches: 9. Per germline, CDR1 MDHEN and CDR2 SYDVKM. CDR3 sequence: CASSSPRDRGLETQYF. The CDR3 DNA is TGTGCCAGCAGTTCCCCCCGGGACAGGGGATTAGAGACCCAGTACTTC.

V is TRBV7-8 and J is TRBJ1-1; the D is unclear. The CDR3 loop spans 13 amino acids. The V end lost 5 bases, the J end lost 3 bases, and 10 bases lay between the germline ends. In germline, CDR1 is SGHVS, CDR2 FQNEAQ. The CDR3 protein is CASSATQDTEAFF. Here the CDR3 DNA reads TGTGCCAGCAGCGCGACGCAGGACACTGAAGCTTTCTTT.

The CDR3 nucleotides read TGTGCCAGTAGCTTTAACTATGGCTACACCTTC. Translated, it gives CASSFNYGYTF. This rearrangement joins TRBV19 to TRBJ1-2; D call uncertain. Germline CDR1 and CDR2: LNHDA and SQIVND (reference sequence). There are 11 residues in the CDR3. Trimming pared 6 bases from V and 1 base from J, leaving 3 bases between.

CDR3 residues: CASSLRDREETQYF. Written as DNA, the CDR3 is TGTGCCAGCAGCTTGCGGGACAGGGAAGAGACCCAGTACTTC. The rearrangement joins TRBV25-1 to TRBJ2-5, with 9 positions matching TRBD1. Per germline, CDR1 MGHDK and CDR2 SYGVNS. The CDR3 consists of 14 residues. Losses at the gene ends were 6 bases for V and 3 bases for J; bases not matched to a gene: 5. The full variable domain, its missing parts supplied by reference TRBV25-1 and TRBJ2-5, is EADIYQTPRYLVIGTGKKITLECSQTMGHDKMYWYQQDPGMELHLIHYSYGVNSTEKGDLSSESTVSRIRTEHFPLTLESARPSHTSQYLCASSLRDREETQYFGPGTRLLVL.

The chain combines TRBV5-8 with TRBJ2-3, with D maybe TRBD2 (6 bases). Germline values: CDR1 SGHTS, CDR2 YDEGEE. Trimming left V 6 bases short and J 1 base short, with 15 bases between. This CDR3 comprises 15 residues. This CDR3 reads CASKPLAGRTDTQYF. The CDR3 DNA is TGTGCCAGCAAGCCGCTGGCGGGGCGCACAGATACGCAGTATTTT.

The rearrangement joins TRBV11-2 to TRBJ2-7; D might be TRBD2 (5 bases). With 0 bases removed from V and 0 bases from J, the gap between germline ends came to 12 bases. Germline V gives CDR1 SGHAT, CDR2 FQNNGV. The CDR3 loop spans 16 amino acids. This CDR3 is CASSLDWAGTSYEQYF. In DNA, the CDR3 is TGTGCCAGCAGCTTAGATTGGGCGGGTACCTCCTACGAGCAGTACTTC. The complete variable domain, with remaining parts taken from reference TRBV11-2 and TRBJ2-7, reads EAGVAQSPRYKIIEKRQSVAFWCNPISGHATLYWYQQILGQGPKLLIQFQNNGVVDDSQLPKDRFSAERLKGVDSTLKIQPAKLEDSAVYLCASSLDWAGTSYEQYFGPGTRLTVT.

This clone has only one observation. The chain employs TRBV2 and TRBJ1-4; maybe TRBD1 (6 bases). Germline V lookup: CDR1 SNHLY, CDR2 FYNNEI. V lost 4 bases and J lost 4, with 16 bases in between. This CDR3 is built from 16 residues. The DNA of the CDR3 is TGTGCCAGCAGTGGTGCGGGGGGGCCACGTAATGAAAAACTGTTTTTT. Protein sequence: CASSGAGGPRNEKLFF.

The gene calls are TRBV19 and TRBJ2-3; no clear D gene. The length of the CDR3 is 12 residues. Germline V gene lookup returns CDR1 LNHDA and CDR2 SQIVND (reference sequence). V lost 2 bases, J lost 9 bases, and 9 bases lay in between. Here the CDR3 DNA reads TGTGCCAGTAGTATACCGGGTCTAACGCAGTATTTT. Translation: CASSIPGLTQYF.

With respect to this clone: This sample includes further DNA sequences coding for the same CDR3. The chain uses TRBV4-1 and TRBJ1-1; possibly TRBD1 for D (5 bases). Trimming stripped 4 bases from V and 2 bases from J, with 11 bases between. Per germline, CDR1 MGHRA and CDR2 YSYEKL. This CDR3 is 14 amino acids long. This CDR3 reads CASSPTEGNTEAFF. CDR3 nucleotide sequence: TGCGCCAGCAGCCCGACAGAAGGCAACACTGAAGCTTTCTTT.

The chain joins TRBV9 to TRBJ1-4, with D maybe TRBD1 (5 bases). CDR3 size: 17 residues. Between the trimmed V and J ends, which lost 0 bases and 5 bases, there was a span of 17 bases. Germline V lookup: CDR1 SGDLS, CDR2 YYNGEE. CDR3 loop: CASSVDPPGGVNEKLFF. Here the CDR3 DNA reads TGTGCCAGCAGCGTAGATCCCCCGGGGGGAGTAAATGAAAAACTGTTTTTT. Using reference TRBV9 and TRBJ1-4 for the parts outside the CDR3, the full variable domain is DSGVTQTPKHLITATGQRVTLRCSPRSGDLSVYWYQQSLDQGLQFLIQYYNGEERAKGNILERFSAQQFPDLHSELNLSSLELGDSALYFCASSVDPPGGVNEKLFFGSGTQLSVL.